This T cell receptor beta chain was recovered during a study of blood T cells in healthy people across ages. Findings and caveats of the study: Age showed a roughly linear inverse relationship with TCR beta diversity per million T cells.

Germline V gene lookup returns CDR1 SGHTA and CDR2 FQGNSA. CDR3 length equals 11 residues. V lost 3 bases, J lost 7 bases, and 6 bases lay in between. This clonotype came up once. Its antigen is undetermined. A much larger clone lies a single base off, so this may be a read error. Together with a sample-barcoded 5' primer, a J-beta primer mix was included in a second PCR lasting roughly 6 to 12 cycles. TCRdb re-called the 5' RACE reads with MiXCR, one entry per CDR3 protein. The table lists some 920,000 distinct CDR3 sequences, about 51% of them singletons. The origin of this receptor is a woman aged 60 to 75 in good health. J is TRBJ2-5 and V is TRBV7-2; TRBD1 might be the D (5 bases). The sequenced sample was blood. In DNA, the CDR3 is TGTGCCAGCAGCTTTGGGGCGACCCAGTACTTC. Protein product: CASSFGATQYF.